A selection of T cell receptor beta chains follows, all from one sample in a study of T cell changes during pregnancy in multiple sclerosis. Measured with immunoSEQ multiplex PCR; TCRdb has only the in-frame clones, and not every one. The profile covers roughly 61,000 clones, with 94% appearing a single time and 2.5% to 3% taken by the ten largest. Here the sequenced sample was CD8+ T cells from peripheral blood mononuclear cells, taken after pregnancy. These receptors were taken from a female donor with multiple sclerosis, enrolled in a pregnancy study. CDR3s include the opening cysteine and the closing phenylalanine or tryptophan. A D gene is named only where the DNA matches it firmly. Expanded clones get a size class; other rows say once, few or many, or leave the size out.

d_call,j_call,clone_size,v_call,cdr3_nt,cdr3_aa
TRBD1,TRBJ2-1,-,TRBV18,TGTGCCAGCTCACCACGATCAGGGGGCGAAGGGACGGATCGGATGAGTGAGCAGTTCTTC,CASSPRSGGEGTDRMSEQFF
-,TRBJ2-3,-,TRBV11-2,TGTGCCAGCAGCTTAGGGTTGGGCTTGGACACAGATACGCAGTATTTT,CASSLGLGLDTDTQYF
-,TRBJ2-3,-,TRBV19,TGTGCCAGTAGCGGGAGAGTAAGGGGAGATACGCAGTATTTT,CASSGRVRGDTQYF
TRBD1,TRBJ1-4,-,TRBV2,TGTGCCAGCAGTGGAACAGGGGCTGATGAAAAACTGTTTTTT,CASSGTGADEKLFF
TRBD2,TRBJ2-1,-,TRBV28,TGTGCCAGCAGTTTATTTACTAGCGGTCTCAATGAGCAGTTCTTC,CASSLFTSGLNEQFF
TRBD2,TRBJ2-2,-,TRBV5-1,TGCGCCAGCAGCTTGCCAGGACTAGCGGGCGGGGACACCGGGGAGCTGTTTTTT,CASSLPGLAGGDTGELFF
-,TRBJ2-7,-,TRBV19,TGTGCCAGTGGAGAGAGCTCCTACGAGCAGTACTTC,CASGESSYEQYF
-,TRBJ2-2,-,TRBV2,TGTGCCAGCAGTGAAGCAGGTTTAGGGGACAAGGACCTGTTTTTT,CASSEAGLGDKDLFF
-,TRBJ2-5,-,TRBV7-9,TGTGCCAGCAGCCCGACCCGGGGGTCCCTCCAAGAGACCCAGTACTTC,CASSPTRGSLQETQYF
-,TRBJ1-5,-,TRBV6-6,TGTGCCAGCAGCCCCGGGGGGGGCAATCAGCCCCAGCATTTT,CASSPGGGNQPQHF
-,TRBJ2-2,-,TRBV29-1,TGCAGCGTCTCGTCGGGGTACACCGGGGAGCTGTTTTTT,CSVSSGYTGELFF
-,TRBJ2-7,once,TRBV7-2,TGTGCCAGCAGCACGAGCTCCTACGAGCAGTACTTC,CASSTSSYEQYF
TRBD2,TRBJ2-7,-,TRBV4-2,TGTGCCAGCAGCCACCGGACTAGCGGCTCCTACGAGCAGTACTTC,CASSHRTSGSYEQYF
-,TRBJ1-1,-,TRBV9,TGTGCCAGCAGCGGAAACGGAGGGACTGAAGCTTTCTTT,CASSGNGGTEAFF
-,TRBJ2-1,once,TRBV4-2,TGTGCCAGCAGCCAAGCTAGCGAATCCCCCTACAATGAGCAGTTCTTC,CASSQASESPYNEQFF
-,TRBJ2-7,-,TRBV7-2,TGTGCCAGCAGCTCCCGGGTCCCCCACGAGCAGTACTTC,CASSSRVPHEQYF
TRBD1,TRBJ1-1,-,TRBV30,TGTGCCTGGGGGCACGGGACAGGGGACCTGAACACTGAAGCTTTCTTT,CAWGHGTGDLNTEAFF
TRBD2,TRBJ2-7,once,TRBV27,TGTGCCAGCAGTTTGGCGGGGGGCGCTGTCGAGCAGTACTTC,CASSLAGGAVEQYF
TRBD2,TRBJ2-3,-,TRBV30,TGTGCCTGGAGTGTCCGACTAGCGGGAGTAACAGATACGCAGTATTTT,CAWSVRLAGVTDTQYF
TRBD1,TRBJ2-3,-,TRBV18,TGTGCCAGCTCACCATTCACAGGGGGTAGCACAGATACGCAGTATTTT,CASSPFTGGSTDTQYF
TRBD1,TRBJ2-7,-,TRBV7-9,TGTGCCAGCAGCTTGGGACAGAACGAGCAGTACTTC,CASSLGQNEQYF
-,TRBJ2-1,-,TRBV25-1,TGTGCCAGCAGTGCCTCGTCCTACAATGAGCAGTTCTTC,CASSASSYNEQFF
TRBD1,TRBJ2-7,-,TRBV27,TGTGCCAGCAGCCCAGGGGGTACGCCTACCCGAAAGTACTTC,CASSPGGTPTRKYF
-,TRBJ2-7,-,TRBV5-4,TGTGCCAGCAGCTCCGCCTACGAGCAGTACTTC,CASSSAYEQYF
-,TRBJ2-7,-,TRBV6-5,TGTGCCAGCAGTTTAGGGGACTCCAGCAACTACGAGCAGTACTTC,CASSLGDSSNYEQYF
-,TRBJ1-1,-,TRBV19,TGTGCCAGTAGTGAGGGCCTGAACACTGAAGCTTTCTTT,CASSEGLNTEAFF
-,TRBJ2-7,-,TRBV6-1,TGTGCCAGCAGGATCACAGGGTACGAGCAGTACTTC,CASRITGYEQYF
-,TRBJ2-3,-,TRBV7-9,TGTGCCAGCAGCTCTGTTAGCGGAACTAGCACAGATACGCAGTATTTT,CASSSVSGTSTDTQYF
TRBD2,TRBJ2-1,-,TRBV6-1,TGTGCCAGCAGTGAAGAGACTAGCGGGTACAATGAGCAGTTCTTC,CASSEETSGYNEQFF
TRBD2,TRBJ2-2,-,TRBV30,TGTGCCTGTCCGGGACTAGCGGGAGAGCTGAGGATCGGGGAGCTGTTTTTT,CACPGLAGELRIGELFF
-,TRBJ2-7,-,TRBV6-5,TGTGCCAGCAGTTACGGGCAGGGCACCGAGCAGTACTTC,CASSYGQGTEQYF
TRBD1,TRBJ2-7,-,TRBV13,TGTGCCAGCAGCCTACCCGGACAGGGGTCCTACGAGCAGTACTTC,CASSLPGQGSYEQYF
-,TRBJ2-7,-,TRBV19,TGTGCCAGTAGTCACGCAGGGTCCAACGAGCAGTACTTC,CASSHAGSNEQYF